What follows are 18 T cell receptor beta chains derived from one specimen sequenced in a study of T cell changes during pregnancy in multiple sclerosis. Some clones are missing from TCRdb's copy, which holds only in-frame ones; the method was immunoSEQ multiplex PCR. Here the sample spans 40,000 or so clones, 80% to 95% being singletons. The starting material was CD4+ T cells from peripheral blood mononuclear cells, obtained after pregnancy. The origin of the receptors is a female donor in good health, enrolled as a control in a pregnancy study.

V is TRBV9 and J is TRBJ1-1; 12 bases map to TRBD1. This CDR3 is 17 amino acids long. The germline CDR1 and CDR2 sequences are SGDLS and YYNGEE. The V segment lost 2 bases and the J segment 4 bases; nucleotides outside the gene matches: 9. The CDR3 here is CASSVGTGGASGTEAFF. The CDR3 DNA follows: TGTGCCAGCAGCGTCGGGACAGGGGGCGCCTCGGGCACTGAAGCTTTCTTT.

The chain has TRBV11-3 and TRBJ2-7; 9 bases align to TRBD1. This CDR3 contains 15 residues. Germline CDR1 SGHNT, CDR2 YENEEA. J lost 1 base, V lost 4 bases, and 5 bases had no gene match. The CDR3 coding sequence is TGTGCCAGCAGCTCCTCGACAGGGGGGTCCTACGAGCAGTACTTC. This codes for CASSSSTGGSYEQYF.

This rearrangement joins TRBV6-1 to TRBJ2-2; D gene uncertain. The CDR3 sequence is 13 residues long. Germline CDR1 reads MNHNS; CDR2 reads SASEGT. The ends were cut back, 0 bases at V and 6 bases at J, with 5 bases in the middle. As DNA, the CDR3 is TGTGCCAGCAGTGAAGCCCCGTCCGGGGAGCTGTTTTTT. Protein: CASSEAPSGELFF.

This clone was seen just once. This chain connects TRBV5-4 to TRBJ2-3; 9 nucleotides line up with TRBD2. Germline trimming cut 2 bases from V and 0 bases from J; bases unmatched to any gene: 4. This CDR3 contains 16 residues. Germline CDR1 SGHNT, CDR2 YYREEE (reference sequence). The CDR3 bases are TGTGCCAGCAGCTTTGGGACTAGCCTTAGCACAGATACGCAGTATTTT. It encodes CASSFGTSLSTDTQYF.

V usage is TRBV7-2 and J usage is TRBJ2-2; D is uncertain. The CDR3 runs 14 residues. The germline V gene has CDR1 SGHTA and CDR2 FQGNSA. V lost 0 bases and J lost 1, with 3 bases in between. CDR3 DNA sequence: TGTGCCAGCAGCTTAGCCAGGAACACCGGGGAGCTGTTTTTT. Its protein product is CASSLARNTGELFF.

The CDR3 DNA is TGTGCCAGCAGCCCCCCAGGGGGGACGCAAGAGACCCAGTACTTC. This gives the protein CASSPPGGTQETQYF. This chain connects TRBV11-3 to TRBJ2-5, with a possible D match to TRBD1 (7 bases). The V end lost 5 bases, the J end lost 2 bases, and 15 bases lay between the germline ends. Germline V gene data show CDR1 as SGHNT and CDR2 as YENEEA. The CDR3 is made up of 15 amino acids.

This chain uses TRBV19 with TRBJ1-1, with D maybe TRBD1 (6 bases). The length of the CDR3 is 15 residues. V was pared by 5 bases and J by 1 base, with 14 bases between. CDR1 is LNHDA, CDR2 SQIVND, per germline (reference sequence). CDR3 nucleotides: TGTGCCAGTAGTCTAACAGGGTTGGGGAACACTGAAGCTTTCTTT. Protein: CASSLTGLGNTEAFF.

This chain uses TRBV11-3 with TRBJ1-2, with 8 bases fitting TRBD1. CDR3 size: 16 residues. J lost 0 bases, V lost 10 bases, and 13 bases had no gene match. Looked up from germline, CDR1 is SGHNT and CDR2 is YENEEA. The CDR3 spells CATTRGRGLTNYGYTF. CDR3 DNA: TGTGCCACGACCAGGGGCAGGGGGCTCACTAACTATGGCTACACCTTC.

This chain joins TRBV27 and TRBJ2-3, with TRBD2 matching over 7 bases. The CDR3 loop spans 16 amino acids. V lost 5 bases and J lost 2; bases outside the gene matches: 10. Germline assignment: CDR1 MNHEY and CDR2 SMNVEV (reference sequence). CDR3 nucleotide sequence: TGTGCCAGCAGTCGCTTCGCGGGGGAGAACACAGATACGCAGTATTTT. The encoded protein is CASSRFAGENTDTQYF.

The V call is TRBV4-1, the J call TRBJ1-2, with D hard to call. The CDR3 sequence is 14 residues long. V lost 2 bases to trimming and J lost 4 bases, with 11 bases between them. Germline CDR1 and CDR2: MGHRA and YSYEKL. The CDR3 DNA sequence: TGCGCCAGCAGCCAACAGCTGGGCAGCTATGGCTACACCTTC. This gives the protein CASSQQLGSYGYTF.

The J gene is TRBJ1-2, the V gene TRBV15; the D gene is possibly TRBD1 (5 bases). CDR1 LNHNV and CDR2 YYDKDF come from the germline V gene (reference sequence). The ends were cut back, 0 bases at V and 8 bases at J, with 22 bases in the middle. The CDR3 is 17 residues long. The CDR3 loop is CATSRDQLGTIAAGYTF. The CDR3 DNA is TGTGCCACCAGCAGAGATCAATTAGGGACCATAGCGGCGGGCTACACCTTC.

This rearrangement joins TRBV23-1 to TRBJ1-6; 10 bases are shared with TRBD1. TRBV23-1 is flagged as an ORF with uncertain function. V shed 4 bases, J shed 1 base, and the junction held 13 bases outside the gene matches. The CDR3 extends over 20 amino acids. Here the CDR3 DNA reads TGCGCCAGCAGTCCGCCGATCCCTAGGACAGGGGGATCCTATAATTCACCCCTCCACTTT. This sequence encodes CASSPPIPRTGGSYNSPLHF.

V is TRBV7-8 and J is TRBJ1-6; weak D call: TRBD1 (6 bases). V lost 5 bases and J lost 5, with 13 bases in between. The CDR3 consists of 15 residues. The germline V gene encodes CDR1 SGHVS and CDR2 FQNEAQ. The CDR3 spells CASSVQGVHNSPLHF. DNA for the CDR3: TGTGCCAGCAGCGTACAGGGCGTACATAATTCACCCCTCCACTTT.

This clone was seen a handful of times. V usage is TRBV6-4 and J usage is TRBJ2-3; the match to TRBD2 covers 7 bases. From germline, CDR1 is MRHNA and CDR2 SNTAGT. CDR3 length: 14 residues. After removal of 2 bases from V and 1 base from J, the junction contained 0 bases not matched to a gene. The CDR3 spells CASSDGGGTDTQYF. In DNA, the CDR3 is TGTGCCAGCAGTGACGGGGGGGGCACAGATACGCAGTATTTT.

This CDR3 is CASSPPGGVSSYNEQFF. In nucleotides, the CDR3 is TGTGCCAGCTCACCCCCCGGCGGCGTTTCCTCCTACAATGAGCAGTTCTTC. The chain combines TRBV18 with TRBJ2-1; D unclear. This CDR3 has 17 amino acids. Germline assignment: CDR1 KGHSH and CDR2 LQKENI. Trimming cost V 3 bases and J 0 bases, with 15 bases left between them.

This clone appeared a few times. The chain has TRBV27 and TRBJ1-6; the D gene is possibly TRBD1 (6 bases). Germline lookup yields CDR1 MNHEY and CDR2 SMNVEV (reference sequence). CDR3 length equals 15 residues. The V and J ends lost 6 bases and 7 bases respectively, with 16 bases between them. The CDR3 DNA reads TGTGCCAGCAGCCCCATAGCGGGGGCAAATTCACCCCTCCACTTT. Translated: CASSPIAGANSPLHF.

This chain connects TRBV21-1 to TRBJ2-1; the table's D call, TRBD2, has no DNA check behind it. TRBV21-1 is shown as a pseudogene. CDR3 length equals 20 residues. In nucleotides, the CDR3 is TGTGCCAGCATCGGGGACGGGCGGGGACTAGCGGGAGGATCCTACAATGAGCAGTTCTTC. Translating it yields CASIGDGRGLAGGSYNEQFF.

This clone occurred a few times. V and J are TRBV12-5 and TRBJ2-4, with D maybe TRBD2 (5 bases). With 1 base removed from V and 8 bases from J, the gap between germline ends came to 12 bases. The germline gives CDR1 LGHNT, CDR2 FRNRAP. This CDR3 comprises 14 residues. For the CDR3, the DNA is TGTGCTAGTGGTTTGGGAGGGCCAGGACACATTCAGTACTTC. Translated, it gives CASGLGGPGHIQYF.